This T cell receptor (beta chain) was profiled in a study of regulatory T cells in long-lasting Graves disease. Study observations and caveats: Accuracy could have been hurt by small sample size. TRBV28, TRBJ1-2 and TRBJ2-5 emerged as the favored segments in persistent disease.

Assembly of TCR beta libraries relied on iRepertoire HTBI primers together with Arm-PCR of CDR3 regions. TCRdb independently ran MiXCR on the multiplex PCR reads; one entry per CDR3 protein. The sample gives roughly 430,000 distinct CDR3 sequences, under 25% of which show up once; roughly 13% is in the top ten. In regard to this clonotype: What it binds is not known.

Germline CDR1 and CDR2: MDHEN and SYDVKM. This CDR3 comprises 14 residues. Germline trimming cut 7 bases from V and 2 bases from J; bases unmatched to any gene: 7. Time point meaning: persistent/refractory GD, antithyroid drugs over 5 years with positive TRAb. PBMCs provided the RNA from which the TCR library was made. J is TRBJ2-7 and V is TRBV28; 8 bases line up with TRBD2. The sequence was collected from a female donor with Graves disease. The sequencing here drew on peripheral blood mononuclear cells (PBMCs), taken when the disease was refractory, from a patient treated with antithyroid drugs. This chain's CDR3 is CASTLSGGTYEQYF. The DNA for the CDR3 is TGTGCCAGCACCCTCTCGGGAGGGACCTACGAGCAGTACTTC.